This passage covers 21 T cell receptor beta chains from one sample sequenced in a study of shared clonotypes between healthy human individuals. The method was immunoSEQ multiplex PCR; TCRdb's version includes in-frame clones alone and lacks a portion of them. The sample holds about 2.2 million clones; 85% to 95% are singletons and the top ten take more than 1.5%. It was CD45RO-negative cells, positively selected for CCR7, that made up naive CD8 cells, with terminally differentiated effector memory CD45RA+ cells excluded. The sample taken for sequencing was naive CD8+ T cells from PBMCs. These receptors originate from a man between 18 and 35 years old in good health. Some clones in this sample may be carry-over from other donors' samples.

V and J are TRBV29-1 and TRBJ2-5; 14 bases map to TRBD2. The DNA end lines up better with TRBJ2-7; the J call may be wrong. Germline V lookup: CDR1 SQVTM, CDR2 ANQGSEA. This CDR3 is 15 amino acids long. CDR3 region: CSALTSGRALYEQYF. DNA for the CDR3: TGCAGCGCCCTGACTAGCGGGAGGGCTCTTTACGAGCAGTACTTC.

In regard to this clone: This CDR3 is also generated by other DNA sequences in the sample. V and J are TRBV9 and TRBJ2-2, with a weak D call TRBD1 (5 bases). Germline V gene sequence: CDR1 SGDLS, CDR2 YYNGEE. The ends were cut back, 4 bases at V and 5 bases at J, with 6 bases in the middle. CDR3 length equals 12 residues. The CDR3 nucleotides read TGTGCCAGCAGCTCAGGGACCGGGGAGCTGTTTTTT. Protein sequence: CASSSGTGELFF. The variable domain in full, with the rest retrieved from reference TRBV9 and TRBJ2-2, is DSGVTQTPKHLITATGQRVTLRCSPRSGDLSVYWYQQSLDQGLQFLIQYYNGEERAKGNILERFSAQQFPDLHSELNLSSLELGDSALYFCASSSGTGELFFGEGSRLTVL.

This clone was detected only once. The CDR3 sequence is CASSFLGSREETQYF. The CDR3, as DNA: TGTGCCAGCAGTTTTCTGGGTTCCCGTGAAGAGACCCAGTACTTC. The V and J genes are TRBV27 and TRBJ2-5; no firm D call. The CDR3 consists of 15 residues. Germline loops: CDR1 MNHEY, CDR2 SMNVEV (reference sequence). The ends were cut back, 3 bases at V and 3 bases at J, with 14 bases in the middle.

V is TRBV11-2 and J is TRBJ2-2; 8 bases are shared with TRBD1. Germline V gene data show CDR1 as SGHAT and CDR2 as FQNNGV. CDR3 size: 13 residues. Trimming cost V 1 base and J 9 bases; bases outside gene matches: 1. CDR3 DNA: TGTGCCAGCAGCTTAGGGACAGGGCGGGAGCTGTTTTTT. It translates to CASSLGTGRELFF.

CDR3 nucleotides: TGCGCCAGCAGCCAGTTAGCGGGACCCTCCGATACGCAGTATTTT. It specifies CASSQLAGPSDTQYF. The chain carries TRBV4-1 and TRBJ2-3; 8 nucleotides align to TRBD2. This CDR3 has 15 amino acids. Losses at the gene ends were 3 bases for V and 6 bases for J; bases not matched to a gene: 8. Germline assignment: CDR1 MGHRA and CDR2 YSYEKL.

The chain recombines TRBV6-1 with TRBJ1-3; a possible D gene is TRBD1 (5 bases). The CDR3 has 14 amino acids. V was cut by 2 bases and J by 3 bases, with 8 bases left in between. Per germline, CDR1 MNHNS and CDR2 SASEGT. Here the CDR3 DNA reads TGTGCCAGCAGTGAATCAGGGATTGGAAACACCATATATTTT. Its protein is CASSESGIGNTIYF.

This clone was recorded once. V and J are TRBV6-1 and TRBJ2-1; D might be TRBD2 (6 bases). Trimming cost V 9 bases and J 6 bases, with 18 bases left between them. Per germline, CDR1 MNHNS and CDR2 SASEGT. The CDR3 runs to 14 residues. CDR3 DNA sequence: TGTGCCAGTAAAGGCCCGGACTATTTCAATGAGCAGTTCTTC. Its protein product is CASKGPDYFNEQFF.

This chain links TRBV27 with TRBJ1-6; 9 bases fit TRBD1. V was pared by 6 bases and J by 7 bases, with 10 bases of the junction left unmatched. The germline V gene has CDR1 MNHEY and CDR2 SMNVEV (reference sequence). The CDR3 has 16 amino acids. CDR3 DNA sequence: TGTGCCAGCAGAGGTGGACAGGGGACGCGAAATTCACCCCTCCACTTT. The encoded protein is CASRGGQGTRNSPLHF.

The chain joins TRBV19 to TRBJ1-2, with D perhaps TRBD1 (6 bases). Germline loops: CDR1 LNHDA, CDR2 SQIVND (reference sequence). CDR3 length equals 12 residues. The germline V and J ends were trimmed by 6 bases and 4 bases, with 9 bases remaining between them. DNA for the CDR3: TGTGCCAGTAGGACAGGTGCCTATGGCTACACCTTC. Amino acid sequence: CASRTGAYGYTF.

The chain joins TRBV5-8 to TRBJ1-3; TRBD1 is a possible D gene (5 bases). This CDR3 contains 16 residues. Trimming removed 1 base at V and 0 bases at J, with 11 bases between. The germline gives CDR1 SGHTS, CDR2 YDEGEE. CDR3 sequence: CASSLPWGSSGNTIYF. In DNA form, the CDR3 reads TGTGCCAGCAGCTTGCCCTGGGGGAGCTCTGGAAACACCATATATTTT.

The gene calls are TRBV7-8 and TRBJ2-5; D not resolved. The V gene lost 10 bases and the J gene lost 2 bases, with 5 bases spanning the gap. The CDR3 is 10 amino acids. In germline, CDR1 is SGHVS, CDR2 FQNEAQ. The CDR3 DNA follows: TGTGCCACCGCGCAAGAGACCCAGTACTTC. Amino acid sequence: CATAQETQYF.

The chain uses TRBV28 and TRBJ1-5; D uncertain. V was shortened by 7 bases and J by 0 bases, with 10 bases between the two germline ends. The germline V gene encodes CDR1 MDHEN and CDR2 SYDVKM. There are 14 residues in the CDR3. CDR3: CASNGLDSNQPQHF. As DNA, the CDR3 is TGTGCCAGCAATGGCCTCGATAGCAATCAGCCCCAGCATTTT.

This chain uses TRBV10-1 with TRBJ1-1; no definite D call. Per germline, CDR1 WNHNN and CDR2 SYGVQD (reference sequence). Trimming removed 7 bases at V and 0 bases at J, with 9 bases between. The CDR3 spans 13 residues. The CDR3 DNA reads TGCGCCAGCAAGGAGGACTTGAACACTGAAGCTTTCTTT. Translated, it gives CASKEDLNTEAFF.

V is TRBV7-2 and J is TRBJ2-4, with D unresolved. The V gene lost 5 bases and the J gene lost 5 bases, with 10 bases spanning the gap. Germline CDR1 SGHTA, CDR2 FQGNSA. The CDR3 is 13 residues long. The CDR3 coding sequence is TGTGCCAGCAGCGACCGTCTAGAAAACATTCAGTACTTC. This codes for CASSDRLENIQYF. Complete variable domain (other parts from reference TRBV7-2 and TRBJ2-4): GAGVSQSPSNKVTEKGKDVELRCDPISGHTALYWYRQSLGQGLEFLIYFQGNSAPDKSGLPSDRFSAERTGGSVSTLTIQRTQQEDSAVYLCASSDRLENIQYFGAGTRLSVL.

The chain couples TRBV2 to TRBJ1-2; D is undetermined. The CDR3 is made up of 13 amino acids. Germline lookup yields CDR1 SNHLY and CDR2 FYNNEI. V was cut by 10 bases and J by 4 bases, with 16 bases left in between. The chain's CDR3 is CATNVPEGYGYTF. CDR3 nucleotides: TGTGCCACCAATGTCCCGGAGGGCTATGGCTACACCTTC.

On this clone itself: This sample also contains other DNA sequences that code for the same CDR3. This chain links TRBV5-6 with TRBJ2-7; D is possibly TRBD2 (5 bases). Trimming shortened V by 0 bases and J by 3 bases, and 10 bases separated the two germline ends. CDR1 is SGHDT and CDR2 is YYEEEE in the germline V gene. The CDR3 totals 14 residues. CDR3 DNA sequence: TGTGCCAGCAGCTTGGGAGGGTCCGTCTACGAGCAGTACTTC. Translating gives CASSLGGSVYEQYF.

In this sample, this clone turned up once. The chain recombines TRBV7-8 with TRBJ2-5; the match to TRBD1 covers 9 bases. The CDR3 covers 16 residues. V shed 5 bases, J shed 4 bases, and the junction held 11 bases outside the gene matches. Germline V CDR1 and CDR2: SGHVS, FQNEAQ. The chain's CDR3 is CASSPTGTGSAETQYF. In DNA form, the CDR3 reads TGTGCCAGCAGCCCCACCGGGACAGGGTCGGCAGAGACCCAGTACTTC.

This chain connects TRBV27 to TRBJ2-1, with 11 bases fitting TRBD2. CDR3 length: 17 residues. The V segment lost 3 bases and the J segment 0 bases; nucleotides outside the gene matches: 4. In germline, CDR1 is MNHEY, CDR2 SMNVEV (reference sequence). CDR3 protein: CASSLSGLAASYNEQFF. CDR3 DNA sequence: TGTGCCAGCAGTTTGTCGGGACTAGCGGCCTCCTACAATGAGCAGTTCTTC.

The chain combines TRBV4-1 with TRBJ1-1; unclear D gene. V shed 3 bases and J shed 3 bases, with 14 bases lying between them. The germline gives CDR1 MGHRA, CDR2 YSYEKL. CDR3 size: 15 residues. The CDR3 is CASSQRGGPYTEAFF. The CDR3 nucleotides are TGCGCCAGCAGCCAGAGAGGTGGGCCTTACACTGAAGCTTTCTTT.

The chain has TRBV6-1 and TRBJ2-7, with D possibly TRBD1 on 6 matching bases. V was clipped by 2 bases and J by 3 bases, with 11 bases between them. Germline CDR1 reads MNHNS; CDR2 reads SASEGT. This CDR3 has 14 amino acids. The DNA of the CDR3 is TGTGCCAGCAGTGAATATGACAGGAGCTACGAGCAGTACTTC. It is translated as CASSEYDRSYEQYF.

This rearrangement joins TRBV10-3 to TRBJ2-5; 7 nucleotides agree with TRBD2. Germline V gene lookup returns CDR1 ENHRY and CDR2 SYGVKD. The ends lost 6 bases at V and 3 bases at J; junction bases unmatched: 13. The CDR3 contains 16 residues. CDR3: CAISVGRAGEEETQYF. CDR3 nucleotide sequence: TGTGCCATCAGCGTCGGTAGGGCGGGAGAGGAAGAGACCCAGTACTTC.